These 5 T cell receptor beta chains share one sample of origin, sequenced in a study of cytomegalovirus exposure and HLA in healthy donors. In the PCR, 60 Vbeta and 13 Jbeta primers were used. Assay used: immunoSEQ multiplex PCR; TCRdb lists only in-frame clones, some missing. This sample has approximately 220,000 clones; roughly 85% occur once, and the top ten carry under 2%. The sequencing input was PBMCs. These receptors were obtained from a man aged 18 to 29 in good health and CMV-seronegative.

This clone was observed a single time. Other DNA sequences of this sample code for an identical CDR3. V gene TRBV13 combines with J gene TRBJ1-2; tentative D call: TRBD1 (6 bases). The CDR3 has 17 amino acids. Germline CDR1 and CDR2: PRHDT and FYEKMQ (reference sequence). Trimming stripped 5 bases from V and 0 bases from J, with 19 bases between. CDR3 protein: CASSPRQEYPTNYGYTF. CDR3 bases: TGTGCCAGCAGCCCCCGACAGGAGTACCCCACTAACTATGGCTACACCTTC.

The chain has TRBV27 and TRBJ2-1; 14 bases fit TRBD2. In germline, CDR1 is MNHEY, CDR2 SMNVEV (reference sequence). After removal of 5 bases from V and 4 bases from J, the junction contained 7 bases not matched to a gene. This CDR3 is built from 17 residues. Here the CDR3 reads CASSLLTSGRGYNEQFF. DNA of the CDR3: TGTGCCAGCAGTCTCCTGACTAGCGGGAGGGGTTACAATGAGCAGTTCTTC.

The CDR3: CASTGSYNEQFF. The CDR3, as DNA: TGCGCCAGCACGGGGTCCTACAATGAGCAGTTCTTC. The chain is built from TRBV5-1 and TRBJ2-1, with D possibly TRBD2 on 5 matching bases. V lost 6 bases to trimming and J lost 1 base, with 5 bases between them. This CDR3 has 12 amino acids. Looked up from germline, CDR1 is SGHRS and CDR2 is YFSETQ.

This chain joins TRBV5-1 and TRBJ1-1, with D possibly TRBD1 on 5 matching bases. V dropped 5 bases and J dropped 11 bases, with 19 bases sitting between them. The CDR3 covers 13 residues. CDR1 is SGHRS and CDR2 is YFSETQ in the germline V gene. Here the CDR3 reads CASSRGDAPWAFF. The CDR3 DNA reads TGCGCCAGCAGTCGCGGGGACGCTCCATGGGCTTTCTTT.

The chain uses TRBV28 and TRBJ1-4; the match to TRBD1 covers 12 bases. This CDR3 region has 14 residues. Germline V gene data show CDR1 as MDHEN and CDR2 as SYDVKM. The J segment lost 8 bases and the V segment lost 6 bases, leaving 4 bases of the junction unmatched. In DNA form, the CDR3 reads TGTGCCAGCAGCACCGGGACAGGGGGCGAAAAACTGTTTTTT. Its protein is CASSTGTGGEKLFF.